This TCR beta chain is drawn from a study of monozygotic twins with inflammatory bowel disease. UMIs that included a 6-nucleotide sample barcode were added by template switching, which took place during cDNA synthesis. TCRdb reprocessed the 5' RACE reads and reports one entry per CDR3 protein, with no DNA. The listing records around 220,000 distinct CDR3 sequences. This CDR3 is 14 amino acids long. The germline gives CDR1 LGHNA, CDR2 YNFKEQ. The sequenced sample was blood. The chain joins TRBV4-2 to TRBJ1-1; TCRdb's D gene call, TRBD1, goes unchecked for lack of DNA. This sequence originates from a human donor with ulcerative colitis or Crohn's disease, or a healthy co-twin of an affected twin (not recorded which). This chain's CDR3 is CATGTGHQNTEAFF.